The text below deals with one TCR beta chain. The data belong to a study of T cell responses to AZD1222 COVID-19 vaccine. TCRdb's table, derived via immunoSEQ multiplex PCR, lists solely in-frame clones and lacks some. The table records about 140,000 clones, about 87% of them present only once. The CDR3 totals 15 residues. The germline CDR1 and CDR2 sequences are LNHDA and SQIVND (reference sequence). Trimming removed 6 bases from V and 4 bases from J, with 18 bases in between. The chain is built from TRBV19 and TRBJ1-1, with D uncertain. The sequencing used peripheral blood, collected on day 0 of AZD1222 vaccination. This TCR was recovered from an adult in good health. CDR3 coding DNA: TGTGCCAGTAGCCCGGACCCCCAAGGATTCACTGAAGCTTTCTTT. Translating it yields CASSPDPQGFTEAFF.